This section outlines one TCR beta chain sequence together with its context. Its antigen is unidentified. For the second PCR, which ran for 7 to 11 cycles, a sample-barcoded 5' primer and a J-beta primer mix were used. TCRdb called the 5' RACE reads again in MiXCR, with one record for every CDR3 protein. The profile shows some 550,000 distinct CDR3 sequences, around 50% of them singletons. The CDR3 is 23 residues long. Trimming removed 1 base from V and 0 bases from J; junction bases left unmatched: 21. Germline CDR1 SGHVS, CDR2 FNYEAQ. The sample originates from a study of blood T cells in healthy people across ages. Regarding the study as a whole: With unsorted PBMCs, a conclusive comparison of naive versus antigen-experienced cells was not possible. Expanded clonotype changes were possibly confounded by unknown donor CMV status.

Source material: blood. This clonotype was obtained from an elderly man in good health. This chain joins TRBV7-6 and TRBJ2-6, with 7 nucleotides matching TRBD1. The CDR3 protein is CASSLGVSLAKQGRDSGANVLTF. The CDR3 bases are TGTGCCAGCAGCTTAGGGGTGTCTTTGGCCAAACAGGGGAGAGACTCTGGGGCCAACGTCCTGACTTTC. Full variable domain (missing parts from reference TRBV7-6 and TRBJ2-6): GAGVSQSPRYKVTKRGQDVALRCDPISGHVSLYWYRQALGQGPEFLTYFNYEAQQDKSGLPNDRFSAERPEGSISTLTIQRTEQRDSAMYRCASSLGVSLAKQGRDSGANVLTFGAGSRLTVL.